These 16 T cell receptor beta chains share one sample of origin, sequenced in a study of control samples from healthy donors and cancer patients. TCRdb keeps only in-frame clones here, not all; method: immunoSEQ multiplex PCR. The table includes about 170,000 clones, 91% detected once. Specimen: blood. Every receptor here comes from a woman under 40 in good health.

The V call is TRBV7-8, the J call TRBJ1-2; 9 bases fit TRBD1. The junction had 8 bases not matched to a gene; V was cut back by 5 bases and J by 7 bases. The CDR3 spans 14 residues. Germline lookup yields CDR1 SGHVS and CDR2 FQNEAQ. Here the CDR3 DNA reads TGTGCCAGCAGCAGTAGGACAGGGGCAGGTGGCTACACCTTC. Its protein is CASSSRTGAGGYTF.

As for this clone: In the same sample, other DNA sequences code for this CDR3. The J gene is TRBJ1-2, the V gene TRBV5-1; D unclear. The V end lost 0 bases, the J end lost 2 bases, and 2 bases lay between the germline ends. The length of the CDR3 is 12 residues. Germline-derived CDR1 and CDR2 are SGHRS and YFSETQ. Here the CDR3 reads CASSLGNYGYTF. CDR3 DNA: TGCGCCAGCAGCTTGGGGAACTATGGCTACACCTTC.

Here the CDR3 DNA reads TGTGCCAGTAGTACCGGGACTAGTCGCACCGGGGAGCTGTTTTTT. Translation gives CASSTGTSRTGELFF. The chain links TRBV19 to TRBJ2-2; 8 nucleotides line up with TRBD2. Germline CDR1 reads LNHDA; CDR2 reads SQIVND (reference sequence). The V and J ends lost 4 bases and 4 bases, in that order; junction bases with no gene match: 5. The CDR3 spans 15 residues.

The chain employs TRBV7-9 and TRBJ1-1; 10 nucleotides match TRBD1. Germline CDR1 is SEHNR and CDR2 is FQNEAQ (reference sequence). V trimming: 2 bases; J trimming: 7 bases; junction bases outside the gene matches: 4. The CDR3 extends over 14 amino acids. CDR3 protein: CASSLRQGANEAFF. The CDR3 region has the DNA TGTGCCAGCAGCTTAAGACAGGGGGCGAATGAAGCTTTCTTT.

As concerns this clone: Germline is not matched at one junction end, which may reflect a read error. The chain couples TRBV7-7 to TRBJ1-6; D is possibly TRBD1 (5 bases). The CDR3 contains 13 residues. Germline CDR1 reads SSHAT; CDR2 reads FNYEAQ (reference sequence). This CDR3 reads CASSLGEHSPLHF. The CDR3 DNA sequence: TGTGCTAGCAGCTTAGGGGAACATTCACCCCTCCACTTT.

The rearrangement joins TRBV29-1 to TRBJ2-5, with D maybe TRBD2 (7 bases). The V gene's germline CDR1 is SQVTM and CDR2 ANQGSEA. V was trimmed by 4 bases and J by 4 bases, leaving 19 bases between them. This CDR3 has 15 residues. This chain's CDR3 is CSVVLGGRSGETQYF. Written as DNA, the CDR3 is TGCAGCGTTGTACTGGGGGGGCGGTCTGGAGAGACCCAGTACTTC.

The chain employs TRBV6-5 and TRBJ2-2, with 7 positions matching TRBD1. V trimming: 8 bases; J trimming: 4 bases; junction bases outside the gene matches: 7. The CDR3 covers 14 residues. Germline lookup yields CDR1 MNHEY and CDR2 SVGAGI. The CDR3 region is CASGRQGITGELFF. The CDR3, as DNA: TGTGCCAGCGGACGACAGGGTATCACCGGGGAGCTGTTTTTT.

This clone appeared a single time. This rearrangement joins TRBV29-1 to TRBJ1-1; D is perhaps TRBD1 (5 bases). The CDR3 spans 13 residues. V gave up 7 bases and J gave up 3 bases, with 15 bases separating them. Germline CDR1 is SQVTM and CDR2 is ANQGSEA. CDR3 sequence (DNA): TGCAGCGCCCCGGGACTCGGGGACACTGAAGCTTTCTTT. This translates into CSAPGLGDTEAFF.

As regards this clone: Other nucleotide sequences from this sample produce the same CDR3. The chain uses TRBV28 and TRBJ1-1; D is perhaps TRBD1 (6 bases). Germline lookup yields CDR1 MDHEN and CDR2 SYDVKM. The V end lost 4 bases, the J end lost 3 bases, and 9 bases lay between the germline ends. This CDR3 has 13 amino acids. CDR3 coding DNA: TGTGCCAGCAGTTCGGGGGGCCACACTGAAGCTTTCTTT. It translates to CASSSGGHTEAFF.

This clone was seen once. V usage is TRBV7-2 and J usage is TRBJ2-7, with 14 bases lining up with TRBD2. From germline, CDR1 is SGHTA and CDR2 FQGNSA. This CDR3 spans 15 amino acids. V shed 6 bases, J shed 3 bases, and the junction held 4 bases outside the gene matches. The CDR3 DNA reads TGTGCCAGCAGAGGGACTAGCGGGAGTTACTACGAGCAGTACTTC. Translating gives CASRGTSGSYYEQYF.

The chain combines TRBV18 with TRBJ2-2; 8 bases agree with TRBD1. CDR1 and CDR2 (germline): KGHSH, LQKENI. The CDR3 runs 18 residues. Unmatched junction bases numbered 9, after V lost 2 bases and J lost 1 base. The CDR3 loop is CASSPSDRVGENTGELFF. The CDR3, as DNA: TGTGCCAGCTCACCATCGGACAGGGTGGGGGAGAACACCGGGGAGCTGTTTTTT.

The gene calls are TRBV5-8 and TRBJ1-6, with D tentatively TRBD1 (6 bases). CDR3 length equals 15 residues. Trimming pared 0 bases from V and 6 bases from J, leaving 10 bases between. Looked up from germline, CDR1 is SGHTS and CDR2 is YDEGEE. In DNA form, the CDR3 reads TGTGCCAGCAGCTTGGTTTTGGGGGCTAATTCACCCCTCCACTTT. Residues: CASSLVLGANSPLHF.

This rearrangement joins TRBV29-1 to TRBJ2-1; 15 bases agree with TRBD2. The CDR3 sequence is 14 residues long. Germline-derived CDR1 and CDR2 are SQVTM and ANQGSEA. The J segment lost 7 bases and the V segment lost 7 bases, leaving 5 bases of the junction unmatched. This chain's CDR3 is CSAGTSGGHNEQFF. The CDR3 bases are TGCAGCGCTGGGACTAGCGGGGGGCATAATGAGCAGTTCTTC.

The rearrangement links TRBV10-3 to TRBJ2-6; D is unresolved. The V end was cut by 10 bases, the J end by 0 bases, with 10 bases between. Germline assignment: CDR1 ENHRY and CDR2 SYGVKD. This CDR3 comprises 14 residues. In nucleotides, the CDR3 is TGTGCCAGCCGGGCGGACTCTGGGGCCAACGTCCTGACTTTC. It yields the protein CASRADSGANVLTF.

This chain links TRBV7-9 with TRBJ1-2, with D uncertain. CDR1 SEHNR and CDR2 FQNEAQ come from the germline V gene (reference sequence). The CDR3 covers 12 residues. V was trimmed by 2 bases and J by 8 bases, leaving 9 bases between them. This CDR3 reads CASSLPGEGYTF. Written as DNA, the CDR3 is TGTGCCAGCAGCTTACCAGGCGAAGGCTACACCTTC.

The chain is built from TRBV5-4 and TRBJ2-1; 10 positions agree with TRBD1. J lost 6 bases, V lost 4 bases, and 4 bases had no gene match. Per the germline V gene, CDR1 is SGHNT and CDR2 is YYREEE (reference sequence). The CDR3 sequence is 14 residues long. For the CDR3, the DNA is TGTGCCAGCAGCAACCGGGACAGGGGCAATGAGCAGTTCTTC. It yields the protein CASSNRDRGNEQFF.